Listed here is a single TCR beta chain. Its antigen is currently not known. Per-base qualities were not stored, and no clone one base away is much larger. As encoded in the germline V gene (reference sequence), CDR1 is LNHNV while CDR2 is YYDKDF. Between the V and J ends, shortened by 0 bases and 0 bases respectively, the junction contains 5 bases. The cysteine opens and the phenylalanine closes a CDR3 of 14 amino acids. Left in the record is the CDR3 DNA by itself, 42 bases read in frame from the first base. This entry is derived from a study of shared clonotypes between healthy human individuals (dated by TCRdb to 2020 to 2021). Some background on the complete study: The cohort included a few men and two women between 18 and 49 years of age. To increase sequencing depth and limit assay-specific biases, TCR repertoire library preparation and sequencing were carried out by different laboratories using diverse techniques. Leukapheresis yielded between about 0.9 and 10 billion PBMCs per donor. For each donor, CD4 naive and CD4 memory were each given three plates, CD8 naive was given two plates, and CD8 memory was given one plate. To estimate repertoire size and how much clonotypes are shared between individuals, the study performed deep sequencing of blood TCR repertoires from about 5 healthy adults.

The donors were healthy, HIV-negative adults who had no recently reported acute infections or vaccinations. Only Caucasian adults living in Nashville, Tennessee, USA were represented among the donors. CD4+ T cells were enriched through magnetic negative selection, after which naive cells were positively selected on CD45RA and the remaining negative fraction served as the memory subset. Blood was obtained by leukapheresis, after which PBMCs were separated by Ficoll-Histopaque density gradient centrifugation and cryopreserved in liquid nitrogen vapor phase. Analytical flow cytometry was used to check the purity and quantity of every magnetically sorted T cell population. Genomic DNA was isolated from each sorted fraction and quantified by UV absorbance on a Nanodrop 2000c. TCR CDR3 regions were amplified from genomic DNA by multiplex PCR using the deep immunoSEQ assay. Extracted genomic DNA from each cell subset was distributed evenly across all wells of several immunoSEQ 96-well plates, and each plate was treated as a replicate. Each replicate PCR for sorted subsets received approximately 200 ng genomic DNA, equal to some 32,000 T cell genomes. Purified libraries were measured with a Qubit 3.0 fluorometer, size-checked on a Bioanalyzer 2100, and measured again with the KAPA Library Quantification kit. Every immunoSEQ 96-well plate was sequenced on a separate single-read 150-cycle Illumina NextSeq 550 flow cell. In the original analysis: Because the immunoSEQ output held only junctional sequences and lacked quality scores, the filtering could not match the filtering applied to full-length reads. Sequences were annotated with PyIR, a Python wrapper for IgBLAST v1.9, and V/J genes and CDR3 were assigned using IMGT germline references. Any read was removed if the V/J assignment was weak (E-value above 1e-6), the CDR3 was missing, or the read contained stop codons, out-of-frame junctions, or ambiguous translated residues. A V3J clonotype was defined by an identical inferred V gene, J gene, and CDR3 amino acid sequence. Percentage overlap between repertoires was calculated by dividing the number of shared unique clonotypes by the size of the smaller repertoire. RTK rarefaction, the Chao1 estimator, and Recon v2.1 estimates of unobserved clonotypes were used to assess repertoire richness. For all TCRbeta clonotypes obtained by the gDNA method from four donors, generation probabilities were computed with OLGA. As stored in TCRdb, this immuneACCESS dataset retains in-frame rearrangements with V and J assigned. A fraction of the clones does not appear; measured against another copy, unresolved V genes explain less than half of the discrepancy, and the remainder lacks a known reason. The V and J calls and clone size are taken from that table; D and trimming were inferred from the DNA. This sample lists 2 million to 2.5 million clones; around 95% were detected once. Approximately 0.13% of the sample is taken by the ten largest.

The paper's findings and limits, for the study overall: The genetic and exposure-history diversity represented was limited by the small number of donors. Based on pairwise subsampling, the degree of clonotype sharing among donors was expected to be affected by sequencing depth. Estimated clonotype richness was generally larger for naive than for memory subsets. About 5% of naive CD4, roughly 3.6% of naive CD8, about 2.5% of memory CD4, and over 0.35% of memory CD8 clonotypes were shared across several donors. Higher generation probabilities were observed for clonotypes shared by all four sorted-subset donors than for non-shared clonotypes. Incomplete sequencing was indicated by rarefaction of sorted-subset datasets, despite the large sequencing depth. Sampling was limited to blood, and TCR repertoires in tissue likely differ from TCR repertoires in blood.

Sequenced: naive CD4+ T cells sorted from blood. Reading the label with the study, this specimen's cell subset or site is: CD45RA+ positively selected. This receptor was taken from a man younger than 35 in good health. This chain joins TRBV15 to TRBJ1-1, with no reliable assignment of the D segment. The bases read TGTGCCACCAGCAGAGATGGCTTGAACACTGAAGCTTTCTTT. It translates to CATSRDGLNTEAFF.